What follows are 21 T cell receptor beta chains derived from one specimen sequenced in a study of T cell responses to AZD1222 COVID-19 vaccine. The protocol was immunoSEQ multiplex PCR, while the TCRdb copy is restricted to in-frame clones and leaves out a portion. The sample consists of about 180,000 clones, 90% of them appearing once. Sample: peripheral blood, taken on day 0 of AZD1222 vaccination. These receptors all stem from an adult in good health.

The chain couples TRBV4-2 to TRBJ1-2; D ambiguous. CDR3 length: 13 residues. V was cut by 0 bases and J by 7 bases, with 9 bases left in between. CDR1 LGHNA and CDR2 YNFKEQ come from the germline V gene. CDR3 nucleotide sequence: TGTGCCAGCAGCCAAGATACTTTAGGTGGCTACACCTTC. Translating it yields CASSQDTLGGYTF.

CDR3 in amino acids: CASSLGTQEAFF. CDR3 bases: TGTGCCAGCAGCTTGGGTACACAGGAAGCTTTCTTT. The chain couples TRBV7-9 to TRBJ1-1; D remains ambiguous. Germline V gives CDR1 SEHNR, CDR2 FQNEAQ (reference sequence). The ends were cut back, 3 bases at V and 8 bases at J, with 10 bases in the middle. CDR3 length: 12 amino acids.

The chain combines TRBV10-3 with TRBJ1-4, with 9 bases identical to TRBD1. The CDR3 length is 14 residues. The germline CDR1 and CDR2 sequences are ENHRY and SYGVKD. Trimming removed 0 bases from V and 8 bases from J; junction bases left unmatched: 1. The CDR3 bases are TGTGCCATCAGTGAGTCCGGGACAGGGGAAAAACTGTTTTTT. Translated, it gives CAISESGTGEKLFF.

CDR3 DNA: TGCGCCAGCAGCCATGGGGCCTTCGGGGATCAGCCCCAGCATTTT. Translation: CASSHGAFGDQPQHF. V and J are TRBV4-1 and TRBJ1-5, with TRBD1 as a possible D gene (5 bases). V lost 3 bases and J 5 bases, leaving 14 bases between the germline ends. This CDR3 region has 15 residues. Germline V gene sequence: CDR1 MGHRA, CDR2 YSYEKL.

The chain links TRBV7-3 to TRBJ1-1; the match to TRBD1 covers 8 bases. The CDR3 is 14 residues long. CDR1 and CDR2 from the germline V gene are SGHTA and FQGTGA. With 5 bases clipped from V and 3 bases from J, the junction kept 5 bases outside the gene matches. CDR3 region: CASSQGQGHTEAFF. In DNA form, the CDR3 reads TGTGCCAGCAGCCAAGGACAGGGTCACACTGAAGCTTTCTTT.

The V and J genes are TRBV12-3 or TRBV12-4 and TRBJ2-3; tentative D call: TRBD1 (6 bases). V was trimmed by 6 bases and J by 4 bases, leaving 11 bases between them. The CDR3 has 13 amino acids. CDR3 DNA: TGTGCCAGCAGCCCGAACAGGGCAGATACGCAGTATTTT. Translation gives CASSPNRADTQYF.

The gene calls are TRBV7-2 and TRBJ2-2; D uncertain. The CDR3 length is 13 residues. Germline CDR1 is SGHTA and CDR2 is FQGNSA. With 0 bases removed from V and 8 bases from J, the gap between germline ends came to 7 bases. The CDR3 here is CASSLAVSGELFF. DNA for the CDR3: TGTGCCAGCAGCTTAGCTGTATCTGGGGAGCTGTTTTTT.

The chain carries TRBV19 and TRBJ1-1, with D perhaps TRBD1 (5 bases). CDR1 and CDR2 from the germline V gene are LNHDA and SQIVND (reference sequence). The V gene lost 6 bases and the J gene lost 6 bases, with 17 bases spanning the gap. The CDR3 runs 14 residues. The CDR3 nucleotides read TGTGCCAGTAGGGAGCAGGGCCTTGTAGCTGAAGCTTTCTTT. Its protein is CASREQGLVAEAFF. Using reference TRBV19 and TRBJ1-1 for the parts outside the CDR3, the full variable domain is DGGITQSPKYLFRKEGQNVTLSCEQNLNHDAMYWYRQDPGQGLRLIYYSQIVNDFQKGDIAEGYSVSREKKESFPLTVTSAQKNPTAFYLCASREQGLVAEAFFGQGTRLTVV.

The chain combines TRBV4-3 with TRBJ2-2; no firm D call. V was cut by 1 base and J by 0 bases, with 6 bases left in between. Germline CDR1 reads LGHNA; CDR2 reads YSLEER. The CDR3 is 15 amino acids. In DNA, the CDR3 is TGCGCCAGCAGCCAAGGTTCGGCGAACACCGGGGAGCTGTTTTTT. Translation gives CASSQGSANTGELFF.

The gene calls are TRBV20-1 and TRBJ1-2, with D possibly matching TRBD1 (6 bases). Between the trimmed V and J ends, which lost 3 bases and 4 bases, there was a span of 12 bases. Germline assignment: CDR1 DFQATT and CDR2 SNEGSKA (reference sequence). The CDR3 runs to 13 residues. In DNA form, the CDR3 reads TGCAGTGCTAGTGTACAGGGCGGCTATGGCTACACCTTC. This sequence encodes CSASVQGGYGYTF.

This chain joins TRBV6-5 and TRBJ1-2; no definite D call. Trimming pared 2 bases from V and 0 bases from J, leaving 7 bases between. Germline assignment: CDR1 MNHEY and CDR2 SVGAGI. This CDR3 is built from 14 residues. DNA of the CDR3: TGTGCCAGCAGTTACAGAAATACTAACTATGGCTACACCTTC. Encoded protein: CASSYRNTNYGYTF.

This clone was seen once. The CDR3 coding sequence is TGTGCCAGAAGCTTGGATAGGGTATCTGAAGCTTTCTTT. It encodes CARSLDRVSEAFF. The chain joins TRBV5-3 to TRBJ1-1; D not certain. TRBV5-3 is annotated as an ORF whose role is uncertain. Trimming shortened V by 0 bases and J by 6 bases, and 9 bases separated the two germline ends. The CDR3 consists of 13 residues.

The gene calls are TRBV7-3 and TRBJ2-1; possible D gene TRBD2, 7 bases. The CDR3 is 16 amino acids. Germline-derived CDR1 and CDR2 are SGHTA and FQGTGA. Trimming took 5 bases from V and 8 from J, leaving 22 bases between them. In nucleotides, the CDR3 is TGTGCCAGCAGCCCAATTAGTAGGGGGGGCCGGGATGAGCAGTTCTTC. It is translated as CASSPISRGGRDEQFF.

This clone was found once. The rearrangement uses TRBV18 and TRBJ2-5; 7 bases map to TRBD1. The germline V gene encodes CDR1 KGHSH and CDR2 LQKENI. This CDR3 region has 15 residues. Trimming removed 6 bases from V and 1 base from J; junction bases left unmatched: 8. CDR3 in amino acids: CASSTLRDSQETQYF. The CDR3 region has the DNA TGTGCCAGCTCCACACTCCGGGACAGCCAAGAGACCCAGTACTTC.

This chain joins TRBV19 and TRBJ1-2, with 7 bases aligning to TRBD1. The germline gives CDR1 LNHDA, CDR2 SQIVND (reference sequence). The CDR3 covers 13 residues. After removal of 5 bases from V and 8 bases from J, the junction contained 8 bases not matched to a gene. In nucleotides, the CDR3 is TGTGCCAGTAGTCGTACAGGGGTGGAAGGCTACACCTTC. Translated, it gives CASSRTGVEGYTF.

The V and J genes are TRBV6-5 and TRBJ2-7; TRBD1 is a possible D gene (6 bases). Trimming cost V 0 bases and J 1 base, with 10 bases left between them. CDR1 MNHEY and CDR2 SVGAGI come from the germline V gene. The CDR3 is 15 amino acids. The CDR3 DNA reads TGTGCCAGCAGTTACTCAGGGGGTCTATCCTACGAGCAGTACTTC. Translation gives CASSYSGGLSYEQYF.

V gene TRBV29-1 combines with J gene TRBJ1-1, with D unclear. The ends were cut back, 7 bases at V and 0 bases at J, with 9 bases in the middle. Looked up from germline, CDR1 is SQVTM and CDR2 is ANQGSEA. This CDR3 has 12 amino acids. Here the CDR3 reads CSADNLNTEAFF. CDR3 bases: TGCAGCGCCGACAACCTGAACACTGAAGCTTTCTTT.

This chain links TRBV4-3 with TRBJ2-4; 12 bases line up with TRBD2. CDR1 and CDR2 from the germline V gene are LGHNA and YSLEER. CDR3 size: 15 residues. The trim removed 0 bases at V and 9 bases at J, leaving 3 bases unmatched. CDR3: CASSQDTSGGFIQYF. The CDR3 DNA reads TGCGCCAGCAGCCAAGATACTAGCGGGGGGTTCATTCAGTACTTC.

The V gene is TRBV3-1 (or the pseudogene TRBV3-2), the J gene TRBJ2-2; TRBD1 matches at 7 bases. This CDR3 contains 14 residues. Germline V lookup: CDR1 LGHDT, CDR2 YNNKEL (reference sequence). With V trimmed by 8 bases and J by 7 bases, 10 bases remained unmatched. The CDR3 is CASLDRVMGGELFF. The CDR3 DNA reads TGTGCCAGCCTCGACAGGGTTATGGGCGGGGAGCTGTTTTTT.

This clone was seen only a few times. This chain connects TRBV11-2 to TRBJ1-5; D remains unclear. This CDR3 contains 13 residues. V lost 0 bases and J 8 bases, leaving 8 bases between the germline ends. Germline V lookup: CDR1 SGHAT, CDR2 FQNNGV. The CDR3 sequence: CASSLDLGKPQHF. DNA of the CDR3: TGTGCCAGCAGCTTAGATCTCGGCAAGCCCCAGCATTTT.

In this sample, this clone turned up many times. This chain connects TRBV3-1 (or the pseudogene TRBV3-2) to TRBJ1-2, with D unclear. CDR1 and CDR2 from the germline V gene are LGHDT and YNNKEL (reference sequence). The CDR3 has 13 amino acids. Trimming stripped 5 bases from V and 2 bases from J, with 9 bases between. CDR3 nucleotide sequence: TGTGCCAGCAGCATTTTCGACAACTATGGCTACACCTTC. Translating gives CASSIFDNYGYTF.